The 11 T cell receptor beta chains in this list originate from one sample, sequenced in a study of T cells in localized non-small cell lung cancer. The assay was immunoSEQ multiplex PCR, and TCRdb's table has in-frame clones only and misses some. This sample yields some 130,000 clones, of which more than 80% are seen a single time; around 1.7% belongs to the top ten. Sequenced material: peripheral blood, taken before any cancer treatment. Receptor source: a female donor over 55 with stage I lung adenocarcinoma.

This chain connects TRBV2 to TRBJ2-1, with D perhaps TRBD2 (5 bases). Trimming stripped 7 bases from V and 4 bases from J, with 17 bases between. The CDR3 spans 15 residues. CDR1 is SNHLY, CDR2 FYNNEI, per germline. CDR3 amino acids: CASNPRRVNYNEQFF. The CDR3 DNA sequence: TGTGCCAGCAACCCCCGGCGGGTAAATTACAATGAGCAGTTCTTC.

The J gene is TRBJ2-4, the V gene TRBV6-1, with 12 positions matching TRBD2. V was clipped by 4 bases and J by 4 bases; unmatched bases: 8. Germline assignment: CDR1 MNHNS and CDR2 SASEGT. This CDR3 is built from 17 residues. CDR3 sequence (DNA): TGTGCCAGCAGTGCAGGGGGGCTAGCGGGAGGGAAAAACATTCAGTACTTC. It is translated as CASSAGGLAGGKNIQYF.

The chain is built from TRBV29-1 and TRBJ2-7; 8 nucleotides match TRBD2. Germline V CDR1 and CDR2: SQVTM, ANQGSEA. This CDR3 has 16 residues. Losses at the gene ends were 6 bases for V and 2 bases for J; bases not matched to a gene: 15. CDR3 nucleotides: TGCAGCGTAAAAGATCCGGGACTAGGGGACGCCTACGAGCAGTACTTC. It specifies CSVKDPGLGDAYEQYF.

The chain employs TRBV10-1 and TRBJ2-7; 7 nucleotides match TRBD2. Per the germline V gene, CDR1 is WNHNN and CDR2 is SYGVQD (reference sequence). V lost 0 bases to trimming and J lost 5 bases; unmatched junction nucleotides: 4. The CDR3 loop spans 14 amino acids. CDR3 in DNA: TGCGCCAGCAGTGAGTCGACGGCGGGGGACGAGCAGTACTTC. Translation gives CASSESTAGDEQYF.

The CDR3 DNA reads TGTGCCAGTAGTATAGATGGTACGGCGGTGGGAGCCAAAAACATTCAGTACTTC. Amino acids: CASSIDGTAVGAKNIQYF. This rearrangement joins TRBV19 to TRBJ2-4; D is unresolved. Germline V lookup: CDR1 LNHDA, CDR2 SQIVND (reference sequence). The length of the CDR3 is 18 residues. Trimming cost V 0 bases and J 0 bases, with 15 bases left between them.

This chain joins TRBV28 and TRBJ1-5, with D uncertain. The length of the CDR3 is 14 residues. V was clipped by 6 bases and J by 0 bases, with 9 bases between them. Germline values: CDR1 MDHEN, CDR2 SYDVKM. This CDR3 reads CASRARYSNQPQHF. In nucleotides, the CDR3 is TGTGCCAGCAGAGCACGATATAGCAATCAGCCCCAGCATTTT.

The J gene is TRBJ2-7, the V gene TRBV30, with D possibly matching TRBD1 (7 bases). The germline CDR1 and CDR2 sequences are GTSNPN and SVGIG (reference sequence). This CDR3 comprises 19 residues. V lost 0 bases and J lost 3, with 27 bases in between. CDR3 in amino acids: CAWSVRGRGTALSHYEQYF. The CDR3 DNA reads as TGTGCCTGGAGTGTACGAGGCCGCGGGACAGCCCTAAGCCACTACGAGCAGTACTTC.

J is TRBJ2-3 and V is TRBV14; weak D call: TRBD1 (6 bases). There are 16 residues in the CDR3. V lost 0 bases to trimming and J lost 6 bases, with 16 bases between them. Germline CDR1 reads SGHDN; CDR2 reads FVKESK. The CDR3 nucleotides read TGTGCCAGCAGCCAAGATCAGCCAGGGGCTGGGGATACGCAGTATTTT. Protein product: CASSQDQPGAGDTQYF.

This chain links TRBV7-2 with TRBJ2-5; 8 nucleotides line up with TRBD1. The germline V gene encodes CDR1 SGHTA and CDR2 FQGNSA. The CDR3 totals 14 residues. J lost 7 bases, V lost 2 bases, and 6 bases had no gene match. The CDR3 coding sequence is TGTGCCAGCAGCTTATCTGGGACAGGCGTGACCCAGTACTTC. Its protein product is CASSLSGTGVTQYF.

V gene TRBV6-6 combines with J gene TRBJ1-3; 7 bases agree with TRBD1. The CDR3 totals 15 residues. Germline CDR1 is MNHNY and CDR2 is SVGAGI (reference sequence). V shed 2 bases, J shed 5 bases, and the junction held 6 bases outside the gene matches. CDR3 DNA sequence: TGTGCCAGCAGTTACCTCCAGGGGGAGAGAAACACCATATATTTT. Its translation is CASSYLQGERNTIYF.

This chain uses TRBV10-3 with TRBJ1-1, with 7 positions matching TRBD1. The CDR3 contains 19 residues. Germline trimming cut 5 bases from V and 4 bases from J; bases unmatched to any gene: 22. Looked up from germline, CDR1 is ENHRY and CDR2 is SYGVKD. CDR3 residues: CAISLKNTGDILGGTEAFF. The CDR3 DNA follows: TGTGCCATCAGTCTCAAAAACACAGGGGACATCTTGGGCGGCACTGAAGCTTTCTTT.